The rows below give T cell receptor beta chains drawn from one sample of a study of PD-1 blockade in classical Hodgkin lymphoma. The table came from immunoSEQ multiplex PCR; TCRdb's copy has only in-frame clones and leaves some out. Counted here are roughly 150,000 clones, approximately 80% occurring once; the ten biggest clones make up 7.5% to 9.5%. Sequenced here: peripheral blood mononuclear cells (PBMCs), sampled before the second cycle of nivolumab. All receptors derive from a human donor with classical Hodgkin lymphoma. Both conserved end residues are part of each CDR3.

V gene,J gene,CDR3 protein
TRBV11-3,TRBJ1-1,CASSPTGSTEAFF
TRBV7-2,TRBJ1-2,CASSLAYGYGYTF
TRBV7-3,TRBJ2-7,CASSLTNTYEQYF
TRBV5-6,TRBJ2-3,CASSISAGGDTDTQYF
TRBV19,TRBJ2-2,CASQREFRINTGELFF
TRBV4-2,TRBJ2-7,CASSHPGSYEQYF
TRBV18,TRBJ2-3,CASSPPSSGGTDTQYF
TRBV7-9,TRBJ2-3,CASSMGLAGADTQYF
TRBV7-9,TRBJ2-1,CASSFRREGRKSYNEQFF
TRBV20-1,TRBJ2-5,CSARGGAQYF
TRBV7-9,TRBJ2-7,CASSFWLATHEQYF
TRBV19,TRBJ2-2,CASSMDLSNGAGELFF
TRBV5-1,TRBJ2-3,CASSLERATTDTQYF
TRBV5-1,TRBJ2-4,CASSLVRGRAKNIQYF
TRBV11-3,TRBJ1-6,CASSSGRYNSPLHF
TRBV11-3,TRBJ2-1,CASSLEQGAHNEQFF
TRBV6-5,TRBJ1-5,CASSRWVAQPQHF
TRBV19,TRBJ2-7,CASSMIRGQGAYEQYF
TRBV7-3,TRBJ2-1,CASSLPRGGTRTTEQFF
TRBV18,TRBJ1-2,CASSPNQTPGAYGYTF
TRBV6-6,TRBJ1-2,CASSYSHGQGSYGYTF
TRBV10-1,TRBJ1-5,CATPRGIYSNQPQHF
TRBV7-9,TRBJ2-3,CASSLTGTDTQYF
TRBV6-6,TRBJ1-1,CAISGAHEAFF